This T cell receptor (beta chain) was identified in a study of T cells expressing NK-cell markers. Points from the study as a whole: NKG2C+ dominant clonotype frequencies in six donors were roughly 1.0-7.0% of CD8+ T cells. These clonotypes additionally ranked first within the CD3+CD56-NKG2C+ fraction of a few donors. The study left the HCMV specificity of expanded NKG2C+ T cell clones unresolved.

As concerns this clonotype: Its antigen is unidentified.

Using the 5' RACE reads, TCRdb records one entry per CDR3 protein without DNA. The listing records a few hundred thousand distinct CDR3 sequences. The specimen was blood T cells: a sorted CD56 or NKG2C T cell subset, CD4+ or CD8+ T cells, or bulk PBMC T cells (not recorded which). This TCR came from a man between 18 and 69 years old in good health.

CDR3: CASSKTSQNIQYF. V gene TRBV7-6 combines with J gene TRBJ2-4. Germline assignment: CDR1 SGHVS and CDR2 FNYEAQ. The CDR3 length is 13 residues.